The following is a TCR beta chain sequence with its context. These data belong to a study of control samples from healthy donors and cancer patients. Germline loops: CDR1 SGHAT, CDR2 FQDESV (reference sequence). V lost 5 bases, J lost 0 bases, and 3 bases stayed unmatched. This CDR3 spans 14 amino acids. Profiled with immunoSEQ multiplex PCR; TCRdb holds only in-frame clones, not every one. The sample consists of 150,000 to 200,000 clones, 90% to 95% of them appearing once. This TCR was recovered from a woman aged 25-40 years in good health. The chain carries TRBV11-1 and TRBJ1-1; 7 nucleotides match TRBD1. The sample consisted of blood. The CDR3 loop reads CASSRDRMNTEAFF. The CDR3 nucleotides are TGTGCCAGCAGCCGGGACAGAATGAACACTGAAGCTTTCTTT.